The 9 T cell receptor beta chains in this list originate from one sample, sequenced in a study of shared clonotypes between healthy human individuals. The method was immunoSEQ multiplex PCR; TCRdb's version includes in-frame clones alone and lacks a portion of them. The sample records about 1 million clones, roughly 75% being singletons. Sequenced material: memory CD4+ T cells sorted from blood. The subset is: CD45RA-negative fraction. These receptors were collected from a man in his late teens or twenties in good health.

This clone was found once. The V gene is TRBV27, the J gene TRBJ2-7; tentatively, D is TRBD1 (6 bases). The CDR3 covers 12 residues. Deletions cut 8 bases from V and 4 bases from J, with 12 bases between. Germline V lookup: CDR1 MNHEY, CDR2 SMNVEV (reference sequence). This chain's CDR3 is CASGPRGYEQYF. The CDR3 DNA reads as TGTGCCAGCGGCCCCAGGGGTTACGAGCAGTACTTC.

This clone has just one count. The J gene is TRBJ2-5, the V gene TRBV4-2; a weak D match, TRBD2 (7 bases). Germline CDR1 reads LGHNA; CDR2 reads YNFKEQ. The CDR3 length is 16 residues. Trimming took off 4 bases at V and 2 bases at J, with 17 bases between the two ends. CDR3: CASSPLGGGQQETQYF. The CDR3 DNA is TGTGCCAGCAGCCCCCTAGGGGGGGGGCAACAAGAGACCCAGTACTTC.

This clone was detected a few times. This chain uses TRBV5-8 with TRBJ2-3, with 11 positions matching TRBD2. The germline V gene encodes CDR1 SGHTS and CDR2 YDEGEE. Trimming cost V 0 bases and J 5 bases; bases outside gene matches: 5. CDR3 length: 16 residues. The chain's CDR3 is CASSLATSGAQDTQYF. The CDR3 nucleotides read TGTGCCAGCAGCTTGGCGACTAGCGGGGCACAAGATACGCAGTATTTT.

This clone was recorded a few times. Other DNA sequences in this specimen translate into the identical CDR3. The chain carries TRBV2 and TRBJ1-6; D uncertain. Germline V lookup: CDR1 SNHLY, CDR2 FYNNEI. CDR3 size: 14 residues. V was shortened by 4 bases and J by 2 bases, with 6 bases between the two germline ends. The CDR3 sequence is CASSAAAYNSPLHF. CDR3 nucleotides: TGTGCCAGCAGTGCGGCAGCCTATAATTCACCCCTCCACTTT.

With respect to this clone: The sample holds other DNA sequences that translate to the same CDR3. For the CDR3, the DNA is TGTGCCAGCAGCGGGGGGGCGGGAGGACCTTACAATGAGCAGTTCTTC. This codes for CASSGGAGGPYNEQFF. This chain links TRBV7-2 with TRBJ2-1, with 8 bases lining up with TRBD2. The length of the CDR3 is 16 residues. The germline CDR1 and CDR2 sequences are SGHTA and FQGNSA. V dropped 5 bases and J dropped 4; count of bases not matched to a gene: 10.

This sequence joins TRBV4-1 and TRBJ1-5, with D possibly being TRBD1 (5 bases). The V end was cut by 0 bases, the J end by 0 bases, with 15 bases between. This CDR3 contains 18 residues. CDR1 and CDR2 (germline): MGHRA, YSYEKL. The CDR3 sequence: CASSQEGVGVYSNQPQHF. Here the CDR3 DNA reads TGCGCCAGCAGCCAAGAAGGCGTAGGGGTGTATAGCAATCAGCCCCAGCATTTT.

The gene calls are TRBV7-9 and TRBJ1-2, with D unresolved. This CDR3 has 14 residues. From germline, CDR1 is SEHNR and CDR2 FQNEAQ (reference sequence). Deletions cut 5 bases from V and 3 bases from J, with 13 bases between. The CDR3 DNA sequence: TGTGCCAGCAGCCTTAGAGGAACAGACTATGGCTACACCTTC. It is translated as CASSLRGTDYGYTF.

This clone was detected only a few times. The J gene is TRBJ2-5, the V gene TRBV10-3; D is perhaps TRBD1 (6 bases). The V gene's germline CDR1 is ENHRY and CDR2 SYGVKD. The length of the CDR3 is 15 residues. Trimming removed 2 bases at V and 4 bases at J, with 14 bases between. The CDR3 protein is CAISEGRGSLETQYF. CDR3 sequence (DNA): TGTGCCATCAGTGAGGGCAGGGGCAGTTTAGAGACCCAGTACTTC.

This clone was recorded once. The chain joins TRBV28 to TRBJ1-1, with D unclear. V lost 5 bases and J lost 0, with 13 bases in between. CDR3 size: 15 residues. CDR1 is MDHEN, CDR2 SYDVKM, per germline. The CDR3 loop reads CASSPPGVMNTEAFF. CDR3 sequence (DNA): TGTGCCAGCAGTCCCCCCGGGGTTATGAACACTGAAGCTTTCTTT. Together with reference TRBV28 and TRBJ1-1, the CDR3 gives the full variable domain: DVKVTQSSRYLVKRTGEKVFLECVQDMDHENMFWYRQDPGLGLRLIYFSYDVKMKEKGDIPEGYSVSREKKERFSLILESASTNQTSMYLCASSPPGVMNTEAFFGQGTRLTVV.